These 20 T cell receptor beta chains came from one sample sequenced in a study of identical twins' blood T cells. One entry per CDR3 protein results from TCRdb running MiXCR on the 5' RACE reads. The repertoire holds 350,000 to 400,000 distinct CDR3 sequences, approximately 30% seen once, with about 6% in the top ten. Material: PBMCs. These receptors all stem from a woman between 18 and 50 years old in good health.

This clonotype was seen a few times. This sequence joins TRBV6-6 and TRBJ1-1; D gene unclear. Deletions cut 7 bases from V and 1 base from J, with 7 bases between. The germline CDR1 and CDR2 sequences are MNHNY and SVGAGI (reference sequence). CDR3 size: 12 residues. The CDR3: CASTPENTEAFF. The CDR3 DNA reads TGTGCCAGCACTCCCGAGAACACTGAAGCTTTCTTT.

On this clonotype: An end of the junction differs from the germline gene, which may be a read error. This chain uses TRBV5-1 with TRBJ2-2, with 9 bases identical to TRBD1. CDR3 length: 15 residues. Per the germline V gene, CDR1 is SGHRS and CDR2 is YFSETQ. CDR3 sequence reads: CASTPGTGSAGELFF. In nucleotides, the CDR3 is TGCGCCAGCACCCCCGGGACAGGGTCTGCCGGTGAGCTGTTTTTT.

The chain carries TRBV3-1 and TRBJ1-2; D gene ambiguous. The CDR3 length is 16 residues. V dropped 3 bases and J dropped 0 bases, with 14 bases sitting between them. The V gene's germline CDR1 is LGHDT and CDR2 YNNKEL (reference sequence). DNA for the CDR3: TGTGCCAGCAGCCAGGGCTTTGGGTCCGCTAACTATGGCTACACCTTC. This codes for CASSQGFGSANYGYTF.

Details on this clonotype: One junction end does not reproduce the germline sequence, and a read error may be involved. V gene TRBV15 combines with J gene TRBJ2-5, with TRBD2 matching over 10 bases. Germline assignment: CDR1 LNHNV and CDR2 YYDKDF (reference sequence). CDR3 length: 17 residues. CDR3: CATSRGDDSGRSETRYF. In nucleotides, the CDR3 is TGTGCCACCAGCAGAGGCGATGATAGCGGGAGGTCGGAGACCCGGTACTTC. The full variable domain, with the rest looked up from reference TRBV15 and TRBJ2-5, is DAMVIQNPRYQVTQFGKPVTLSCSQTLNHNVMYWYQQKSSQAPKLLFHYYDKDFNNEADTPDNFQSRRPNTSFCFLDIRSPGLGDTAMYLCATSRGDDSGRSETRYFGPGTRLLVL.

This clonotype has more than one count but fewer than ten. The gene calls are TRBV30 and TRBJ2-1; D gene uncertain. The CDR3 is 14 amino acids. Germline V lookup: CDR1 GTSNPN, CDR2 SVGIG (reference sequence). The V gene lost 0 bases and the J gene lost 1 base, with 7 bases spanning the gap. CDR3 protein: CAWSVHPSYNEQFF. The CDR3, as DNA: TGTGCCTGGAGTGTACACCCTTCCTACAATGAGCAGTTCTTC.

This clonotype was found many times. This chain connects TRBV6-4 to TRBJ2-3; TRBD2 agrees at 12 bases. The CDR3 consists of 15 residues. CDR1 and CDR2 from the germline V gene are MRHNA and SNTAGT. V lost 3 bases to trimming and J lost 6 bases; unmatched junction nucleotides: 4. The CDR3, as DNA: TGTGCCAGCAGTGAGACTAGCGGGAGTTGGGATACGCAGTATTTT. Translated: CASSETSGSWDTQYF.

This clonotype showed up just a few times. V gene TRBV12-3 or TRBV12-4 combines with J gene TRBJ1-2; D not certain. V lost 2 bases and J lost 0, with 7 bases in between. The length of the CDR3 is 14 residues. The CDR3 nucleotides are TGTGCCAGCAGTTTAAGTAGACCTAACTATGGCTACACCTTC. Residues: CASSLSRPNYGYTF.

The CDR3 sequence: CASSVGGGGLQPQHF. The CDR3 bases are TGTGCCAGCAGCGTAGGAGGGGGGGGCCTTCAGCCCCAGCATTTT. This sequence joins TRBV9 and TRBJ1-5, with D possibly matching TRBD1 (6 bases). The germline V and J ends were trimmed by 0 bases and 6 bases, with 13 bases remaining between them. CDR3 length: 15 amino acids. The V gene's germline CDR1 is SGDLS and CDR2 YYNGEE.

This clonotype has a handful of counts. The chain carries TRBV5-5 and TRBJ1-1; 9 nucleotides align to TRBD1. The germline V gene encodes CDR1 SGHKS and CDR2 YYEKEE (reference sequence). The CDR3 runs to 14 residues. With V trimmed by 2 bases and J by 3 bases, 2 bases remained unmatched. The DNA for the CDR3 is TGTGCCAGCAGCTTTCGGGACAGGGACACTGAAGCTTTCTTT. It encodes CASSFRDRDTEAFF. The full variable domain, its missing parts supplied by reference TRBV5-5 and TRBJ1-1, is DAGVTQSPTHLIKTRGQQVTLRCSPISGHKSVSWYQQVLGQGPQFIFQYYEKEERGRGNFPDRFSARQFPNYSSELNVNALLLGDSALYLCASSFRDRDTEAFFGQGTRLTVV.

The sample holds a few counts of this clonotype. V and J are TRBV6-6 and TRBJ1-2; a possible D gene is TRBD1 (5 bases). Germline-derived CDR1 and CDR2 are MNHNY and SVGAGI (reference sequence). The CDR3 length is 14 residues. Deletions cut 5 bases from V and 9 bases from J, with 19 bases between. CDR3 bases: TGTGCCAGCAGTCCCACCGGGGCTCCGTTTAGCTACACCTTC. It yields the protein CASSPTGAPFSYTF.

This clonotype was counted a few times. The chain links TRBV29-1 to TRBJ1-3; D remains unclear. The CDR3 runs 11 residues. Trimming cost V 4 bases and J 7 bases, with 8 bases left between them. In germline, CDR1 is SQVTM, CDR2 ANQGSEA. For the CDR3, the DNA is TGCAGCGTTGGGGATAGGAACACCATATATTTT. It specifies CSVGDRNTIYF.

The rearrangement links TRBV20-1 to TRBJ2-3; 9 bases agree with TRBD1. CDR1 DFQATT and CDR2 SNEGSKA come from the germline V gene (reference sequence). This CDR3 is built from 13 residues. The junction had 5 bases not matched to a gene; V was cut back by 6 bases and J by 4 bases. Written as DNA, the CDR3 is TGCAGTGCGGAGGGGGACAGGGCAGATACGCAGTATTTT. Protein sequence: CSAEGDRADTQYF.

V is TRBV7-2 and J is TRBJ2-1; maybe TRBD1 (5 bases). The germline V and J ends were trimmed by 4 bases and 2 bases, with 18 bases remaining between them. The CDR3 totals 17 residues. Germline V CDR1 and CDR2: SGHTA, FQGNSA. Written as DNA, the CDR3 is TGTGCCAGCAGCTCAAGGGGTTCCTGGGTGCCCTACAATGAGCAGTTCTTC. It is translated as CASSSRGSWVPYNEQFF.

V and J are TRBV10-3 and TRBJ2-3; D is undetermined. The CDR3 has 14 amino acids. Germline V gene data show CDR1 as ENHRY and CDR2 as SYGVKD. Trimming shortened V by 0 bases and J by 7 bases, and 11 bases separated the two germline ends. CDR3 nucleotide sequence: TGTGCCATCAGTGAGTCGTTAAGGGAACATACGCAGTATTTT. Residues: CAISESLREHTQYF.

This sequence joins TRBV11-3 and TRBJ1-1; TRBD1 is a possible D gene (5 bases). The CDR3 extends over 12 amino acids. Trimming stripped 7 bases from V and 6 bases from J, with 12 bases between. CDR1 and CDR2 (germline): SGHNT, YENEEA. The CDR3 region has the DNA TGTGCCAGCACCGATTGGGACGCTGAAGCTTTCTTT. It specifies CASTDWDAEAFF.

The chain links TRBV6-2 or TRBV6-3 to TRBJ2-2; 7 nucleotides match TRBD1. Germline V gene sequence: CDR1 MNHEY, CDR2 SVGEGT. The CDR3 is 15 residues long. The V and J ends lost 6 bases and 3 bases, in that order; junction bases with no gene match: 7. The CDR3: CASSRQGRYTGELFF. Written as DNA, the CDR3 is TGTGCCAGCAGCCGACAGGGTCGATACACCGGGGAGCTGTTTTTT.

This chain uses TRBV5-8 with TRBJ1-2; 7 bases agree with TRBD1. The CDR3 totals 16 residues. V lost 3 bases to trimming and J lost 0 bases; unmatched junction nucleotides: 8. Germline loops: CDR1 SGHTS, CDR2 YDEGEE. CDR3 coding DNA: TGTGCCAGCAGCTCGGCCGGGACAGAGACTAACTATGGCTACACCTTC. It codes for CASSSAGTETNYGYTF.

This clonotype was found a few times. This sequence joins TRBV20-1 and TRBJ1-2, with 7 positions matching TRBD1. CDR3 length: 15 amino acids. The V gene's germline CDR1 is DFQATT and CDR2 SNEGSKA (reference sequence). With 3 bases clipped from V and 4 bases from J, the junction kept 11 bases outside the gene matches. The CDR3 protein is CSARSRGGGAYGYTF. The CDR3 DNA follows: TGCAGTGCTAGGTCGAGGGGAGGGGGCGCCTATGGCTACACCTTC.

Details on this clonotype: Sequence at one end of the junction differs from germline and may be a read error. V gene TRBV10-3 combines with J gene TRBJ2-2, with D possibly being TRBD1 (6 bases). The CDR3 is 17 amino acids. From germline, CDR1 is ENHRY and CDR2 SYGVKD. In nucleotides, the CDR3 is TGCGCCATCAGTCTTCGGTCCTCAGGGGACCGGACCGGGGAGCTGTTTTTT. This translates into CAISLRSSGDRTGELFF.

Worth noting for this clonotype: A much larger clone sits a single nucleotide away, making a read error possible. The chain employs TRBV24-1 and TRBJ2-1, with 7 positions matching TRBD2. CDR1 and CDR2 from the germline V gene are KGHDR and SFDVKD. CDR3 length equals 11 residues. CDR3 protein: CVTGTIGEQFF. DNA for the CDR3: TGTGTCACCGGGACTATCGGTGAGCAGTTCTTC.